The 28 T cell receptor beta chains below were found in one sample sequenced in a study of CD4+ T cells in melanoma. The table came from immunoSEQ multiplex PCR; TCRdb's copy has only in-frame clones and leaves some out. The sample contains roughly 150,000 clones, around 90% of which appear only once. The receptors here all came from a human donor with melanoma.

This sequence joins TRBV7-3 and TRBJ2-3, with 7 bases aligning to TRBD2. The CDR3 covers 16 residues. Germline CDR1 is SGHTA and CDR2 is FQGTGA. After removal of 6 bases from V and 1 base from J, the junction contained 10 bases not matched to a gene. CDR3 protein: CASRKGSSGRTDTQYF. CDR3 in DNA: TGTGCCAGCAGGAAAGGTTCTAGCGGACGCACAGATACGCAGTATTTT.

This chain links TRBV5-1 with TRBJ2-1, with TRBD2 matching over 7 bases. The CDR3 totals 14 residues. Germline V gives CDR1 SGHRS, CDR2 YFSETQ. The V gene end was trimmed by 7 bases and the J gene end by 1 base; junction bases not matched to a gene: 5. CDR3 DNA: TGCGCCAGCTTTGCGGGGGAATCCTACAATGAGCAGTTCTTC. As protein: CASFAGESYNEQFF.

V gene TRBV18 combines with J gene TRBJ2-3, with 7 nucleotides matching TRBD1. V lost 6 bases and J lost 5; bases outside the gene matches: 5. The CDR3 totals 13 residues. Germline V lookup: CDR1 KGHSH, CDR2 LQKENI. CDR3 amino acids: CASSGRQGDTQYF. DNA for the CDR3: TGTGCCAGCTCGGGGAGACAGGGAGATACGCAGTATTTT.

This rearrangement joins TRBV7-2 to TRBJ1-3; 10 bases agree with TRBD1. J gave up 4 bases and V 0 bases, and 3 bases lay outside the gene matches. This CDR3 region has 16 residues. Germline-derived CDR1 and CDR2 are SGHTA and FQGNSA. The CDR3 DNA follows: TGTGCCAGCAGCTTAGCAGGGACAGGGGCCGGAAACACCATATATTTT. Its translation is CASSLAGTGAGNTIYF.

The rearrangement links TRBV5-4 to TRBJ1-6; perhaps TRBD1 as D (6 bases). Looked up from germline, CDR1 is SGHNT and CDR2 is YYREEE (reference sequence). The CDR3 runs 14 residues. V lost 2 bases and J lost 10, with 13 bases in between. The CDR3 DNA is TGTGCCAGCAGCTTCTTCAGGGGAGAGTCACCCCTCCACTTT. Its protein product is CASSFFRGESPLHF.

The chain is built from TRBV27 and TRBJ1-1; D not resolved. The length of the CDR3 is 15 residues. The germline V gene has CDR1 MNHEY and CDR2 SMNVEV (reference sequence). V lost 0 bases to trimming and J lost 1 base, with 9 bases between them. The CDR3 DNA reads TGTGCCAGCAGTTTATCCGGGGTTAGGAACACTGAAGCTTTCTTT. Its translation is CASSLSGVRNTEAFF.

The chain is built from TRBV27 and TRBJ1-5; 9 nucleotides agree with TRBD1. The V gene's germline CDR1 is MNHEY and CDR2 SMNVEV (reference sequence). This CDR3 contains 13 residues. Trimming cost V 8 bases and J 3 bases; bases outside gene matches: 2. In nucleotides, the CDR3 is TGTGCCAGCGGGACAGGGATCAATCAGCCCCAGCATTTT. The encoded protein is CASGTGINQPQHF.

The chain recombines TRBV5-1 with TRBJ2-7, with a weak D call TRBD1 (5 bases). Germline V gene data show CDR1 as SGHRS and CDR2 as YFSETQ. The CDR3 covers 13 residues. V was pared by 2 bases and J by 3 bases, with 9 bases between. Written as DNA, the CDR3 is TGCGCCAGCAGCTTTCGACAGAACTACGAGCAGTACTTC. Amino acids: CASSFRQNYEQYF.

The genes are TRBV6-1 and TRBJ1-5; TRBD1 might be the D (5 bases). V gave up 2 bases and J gave up 4 bases, with 9 bases separating them. From germline, CDR1 is MNHNS and CDR2 SASEGT. There are 14 residues in the CDR3. This CDR3 reads CASSEKTENQPQHF. CDR3 nucleotides: TGTGCCAGCAGTGAAAAGACAGAAAATCAGCCCCAGCATTTT.

The chain recombines TRBV9 with TRBJ2-5, with unresolved D. The V gene lost 0 bases and the J gene lost 4 bases, with 7 bases spanning the gap. The CDR3 covers 13 residues. The V gene's germline CDR1 is SGDLS and CDR2 YYNGEE. The CDR3 sequence: CASSVGLSETQYF. CDR3 DNA: TGTGCCAGCAGCGTAGGCCTTTCAGAGACCCAGTACTTC. Full variable domain (remainder filled in from reference TRBV9 and TRBJ2-5): DSGVTQTPKHLITATGQRVTLRCSPRSGDLSVYWYQQSLDQGLQFLIQYYNGEERAKGNILERFSAQQFPDLHSELNLSSLELGDSALYFCASSVGLSETQYFGPGTRLLVL.

V usage is TRBV5-1 and J usage is TRBJ2-7; 8 bases agree with TRBD2. The germline gives CDR1 SGHRS, CDR2 YFSETQ. V shed 4 bases and J 4 bases; nucleotides not matched to a gene: 7. This CDR3 comprises 14 residues. The CDR3 bases are TGCGCCAGCAGCCTAGCTAGCGGGTCGTACGAGCAGTACTTC. Translation: CASSLASGSYEQYF.

The rearrangement links TRBV15 to TRBJ2-5; D is possibly TRBD2 (6 bases). Germline V gives CDR1 LNHNV, CDR2 YYDKDF (reference sequence). V dropped 8 bases and J dropped 5 bases, with 15 bases sitting between them. This CDR3 has 13 amino acids. This chain's CDR3 is CATSYAGRETQYF. DNA of the CDR3: TGTGCCACCTCATATGCAGGGAGGGAGACCCAGTACTTC.

The V and J genes are TRBV6-6 and TRBJ2-5; 7 bases fit TRBD2. CDR1 MNHNY and CDR2 SVGAGI come from the germline V gene (reference sequence). V lost 2 bases, J lost 7 bases, and 13 bases stayed unmatched. This CDR3 comprises 16 residues. CDR3 residues: CASSYGAGEGRATQYF. The CDR3, as DNA: TGTGCCAGCAGTTACGGCGCCGGGGAAGGGAGGGCGACCCAGTACTTC.

The chain joins TRBV6-5 to TRBJ1-3, with D maybe TRBD1 (5 bases). The CDR3 has 12 amino acids. Germline V gene sequence: CDR1 MNHEY, CDR2 SVGAGI. Trimming removed 5 bases from V and 5 bases from J, with 7 bases in between. In DNA, the CDR3 is TGTGCCAGCAGTCCGGGGCGAAACACCATATATTTT. It yields the protein CASSPGRNTIYF.

The chain uses TRBV6-5 and TRBJ2-3; D possibly corresponds to TRBD2 (6 bases). Per the germline V gene, CDR1 is MNHEY and CDR2 is SVGAGI. This CDR3 is 15 amino acids long. Trimming stripped 4 bases from V and 4 bases from J, with 15 bases between. CDR3 bases: TGTGCCAGCAGTTTGCGGGGCGTCTCTGCAGATACGCAGTATTTT. It encodes CASSLRGVSADTQYF.

About this clone: Other DNA sequences of this sample code for an identical CDR3. V and J are TRBV2 and TRBJ1-1; unclear D gene. The CDR3 totals 13 residues. The V gene lost 0 bases and the J gene lost 0 bases, with 2 bases spanning the gap. Germline-derived CDR1 and CDR2 are SNHLY and FYNNEI. CDR3 sequence: CASSEALNTEAFF. CDR3 bases: TGTGCCAGCAGTGAAGCTCTGAACACTGAAGCTTTCTTT.

The chain carries TRBV6-1 and TRBJ2-4; D gene ambiguous. V was pared by 4 bases and J by 8 bases, with 12 bases between. The CDR3 has 13 amino acids. In germline, CDR1 is MNHNS, CDR2 SASEGT. For the CDR3, the DNA is TGTGCCAGCAGTGTCCACAGAACGGACATTCAGTACTTC. This sequence encodes CASSVHRTDIQYF.

The CDR3 loop reads CAWSRTRSTDTQYF. The DNA for the CDR3 is TGTGCCTGGAGTAGGACTAGGAGCACAGATACGCAGTATTTT. This sequence joins TRBV30 and TRBJ2-3; 7 bases are a match to TRBD2. The V gene's germline CDR1 is GTSNPN and CDR2 SVGIG (reference sequence). The length of the CDR3 is 14 residues. With 2 bases clipped from V and 0 bases from J, the junction kept 2 bases outside the gene matches.

As to this clone: Other DNA sequences in the sample encode the same CDR3. Here the CDR3 reads CASSLARTDTQYF. Written as DNA, the CDR3 is TGTGCCAGCAGTTTAGCGCGCACAGATACGCAGTATTTT. The J gene is TRBJ2-3, the V gene TRBV7-3, with D perhaps matching TRBD2 (5 bases). V gave up 6 bases and J gave up 1 base, with 8 bases separating them. This CDR3 is 13 amino acids long. Germline CDR1 is SGHTA and CDR2 is FQGTGA.

The rearrangement uses TRBV21-1 and TRBJ2-7; no DNA check was done on the table's D call, TRBD1. TRBV21-1 is reported as a pseudogene. The CDR3 has 13 residues. CDR3 nucleotide sequence: TGTGCCAGCCTACAGGGGGTTTTCTACGAGCAGTACTTC. Its translation is CASLQGVFYEQYF.

This sequence joins TRBV2 and TRBJ2-7; the D is unclear. V was clipped by 5 bases and J by 2 bases, with 7 bases between them. CDR3 length equals 12 residues. From germline, CDR1 is SNHLY and CDR2 FYNNEI. The CDR3 coding sequence is TGTGCCAGCAGTTATCCCGCCTACGAGCAGTACTTC. It specifies CASSYPAYEQYF. Full variable domain (remainder filled in from reference TRBV2 and TRBJ2-7): EPEVTQTPSHQVTQMGQEVILRCVPISNHLYFYWYRQILGQKVEFLVSFYNNEISEKSEIFDDQFSVERPDGSNFTLKIRSTKLEDSAMYFCASSYPAYEQYFGPGTRLTVT.

The V gene is TRBV2, the J gene TRBJ1-2; 7 nucleotides match TRBD1. The CDR3 spans 17 residues. Per the germline V gene, CDR1 is SNHLY and CDR2 is FYNNEI. Unmatched junction bases numbered 19, after V lost 6 bases and J lost 6 bases. CDR3 residues: CASSPGDSRSLVNGYTF. The CDR3, as DNA: TGTGCCAGCAGCCCCGGGGACAGTCGCTCCTTGGTGAATGGCTACACCTTC.

The rearrangement uses TRBV10-2 and TRBJ1-2; TRBD1 might be the D (5 bases). The length of the CDR3 is 15 residues. Between the trimmed V and J ends, which lost 2 bases and 6 bases, there was a span of 16 bases. Germline CDR1 and CDR2: WSHSY and SAAADI. The CDR3 sequence: CASSEMGGEGDGYTF. In DNA, the CDR3 is TGCGCCAGCAGTGAGATGGGGGGAGAAGGGGATGGCTACACCTTC.

The CDR3 region is CASSISREENIQYF. CDR3 DNA sequence: TGTGCCAGTAGTATAAGCAGGGAAGAAAACATTCAGTACTTC. The V call is TRBV19, the J call TRBJ2-4, with D maybe TRBD1 (5 bases). The CDR3 contains 14 residues. Trimming cost V 2 bases and J 5 bases, with 10 bases left between them. Germline V gene data show CDR1 as LNHDA and CDR2 as SQIVND (reference sequence).

The chain is built from TRBV11-2 and TRBJ2-6; D uncertain. The CDR3 extends over 14 amino acids. Germline V gene lookup returns CDR1 SGHAT and CDR2 FQNNGV. V shed 2 bases and J shed 0 bases, with 2 bases lying between them. DNA of the CDR3: TGTGCCAGCAGCTTAAGCTCTGGGGCCAACGTCCTGACTTTC. This encodes CASSLSSGANVLTF.

This chain links TRBV10-3 with TRBJ1-5; D remains ambiguous. Trimming pared 4 bases from V and 4 bases from J, leaving 5 bases between. The CDR3 is 12 amino acids. CDR1 is ENHRY and CDR2 is SYGVKD in the germline V gene. CDR3 in DNA: TGTGCCATCAGTGGGGGAAATCAGCCCCAGCATTTT. Its translation is CAISGGNQPQHF.

The CDR3 bases are TGTGCCAGCAGCCCCGAACAGGGTAGGCCTGAAGCTTTCTTT. Amino acid sequence: CASSPEQGRPEAFF. The chain recombines TRBV6-5 with TRBJ1-1; D is possibly TRBD1 (6 bases). Germline loops: CDR1 MNHEY, CDR2 SVGAGI. Trimming took 6 bases from V and 6 from J, leaving 17 bases between them. The CDR3 consists of 14 residues.

This chain uses TRBV9 with TRBJ2-1; 7 bases agree with TRBD2. V lost 1 base to trimming and J lost 5 bases; unmatched junction nucleotides: 3. The CDR3 covers 14 residues. In germline, CDR1 is SGDLS, CDR2 YYNGEE. This CDR3 reads CASSVQTSNNEQFF. The CDR3 nucleotides are TGTGCCAGCAGCGTACAGACTAGCAACAATGAGCAGTTCTTC.